This entry lists 20 T cell receptor beta chains sequenced from one sample in a study of regulatory T cells in long-lasting Graves disease. To make TCR beta libraries, researchers used iRepertoire HTBI primers and Arm-PCR of CDR3 regions. MiXCR, run by TCRdb on the multiplex PCR reads, gives a single entry per CDR3 protein. Of approximately 690,000 distinct CDR3 sequences detected, about 30% appear once; the ten largest clones hold 35% to 55%. Time point indicated: persistent/refractory GD, antithyroid drugs over 5 years with positive TRAb. The TCR library was prepared using RNA isolated from PBMCs. This sample comprised peripheral blood mononuclear cells (PBMCs), obtained when the disease was refractory, from a patient treated with antithyroid drugs. These TCRs come from a female donor with Graves disease.

This clonotype turned up a few times. Here the CDR3 DNA reads TGTGCCAGCAGCTTGATGGGCCATATCGATGAGCAGTACTTC. This encodes CASSLMGHIDEQYF. This chain links TRBV7-2 with TRBJ2-7; no firm D call. CDR1 and CDR2 (germline): SGHTA, FQGNSA. Trimming removed 3 bases at V and 7 bases at J, with 16 bases between. This CDR3 spans 14 amino acids.

This clonotype was detected ten times or more. The V and J genes are TRBV7-2 and TRBJ1-6; D is ambiguous. CDR1 is SGHTA, CDR2 FQGNSA, per germline. V gave up 4 bases and J gave up 8 bases, with 6 bases separating them. There are 12 residues in the CDR3. The CDR3 coding sequence is TGTGCCAGCAGCTACCCATATTCACCCCTCCACTTT. Protein sequence: CASSYPYSPLHF. Full variable domain (remainder filled in from reference TRBV7-2 and TRBJ1-6): GAGVSQSPSNKVTEKGKDVELRCDPISGHTALYWYRQSLGQGLEFLIYFQGNSAPDKSGLPSDRFSAERTGGSVSTLTIQRTQQEDSAVYLCASSYPYSPLHFGNGTRLTVT.

The V gene is TRBV12-5, the J gene TRBJ2-2; unclear D gene. Germline V gene sequence: CDR1 LGHNT, CDR2 FRNRAP. The length of the CDR3 is 12 residues. Trimming took 4 bases from V and 6 from J, leaving 6 bases between them. CDR3 residues: CASGSPSGELFF. CDR3 bases: TGTGCTAGTGGTTCCCCCTCCGGGGAGCTGTTTTTT.

This chain uses TRBV12-3 or TRBV12-4 with TRBJ2-7, with a possible D match to TRBD1 (6 bases). This CDR3 has 15 amino acids. The ends were cut back, 6 bases at V and 3 bases at J, with 18 bases in the middle. The CDR3 region has the DNA TGTGCCAGCAGCCAGGCCGACAGGACGAACTACGAGCAGTACTTC. It encodes CASSQADRTNYEQYF.

This clonotype was detected many times. This rearrangement joins TRBV6-5 to TRBJ1-2; D is possibly TRBD1 (6 bases). The ends were cut back, 0 bases at V and 8 bases at J, with 13 bases in the middle. This CDR3 spans 14 amino acids. Germline loops: CDR1 MNHEY, CDR2 SVGAGI. The CDR3 protein is CASSYSQTGRGYTF. CDR3 in DNA: TGTGCCAGCAGTTACTCCCAAACAGGGCGCGGCTACACCTTC.

The chain combines TRBV6-1 with TRBJ2-1; TRBD1 is a possible D gene (6 bases). This CDR3 has 13 amino acids. Germline CDR1 MNHNS, CDR2 SASEGT. V shed 5 bases and J shed 9 bases, with 14 bases lying between them. This CDR3 reads CASSRFQGSEQFF. The CDR3, as DNA: TGTGCCAGCAGTAGATTCCAGGGGAGTGAGCAGTTCTTC.

The rearrangement links TRBV13 to TRBJ1-1; D uncertain. This CDR3 region has 14 residues. Germline-derived CDR1 and CDR2 are PRHDT and FYEKMQ (reference sequence). Deletions cut 5 bases from V and 0 bases from J, with 10 bases between. CDR3 in DNA: TGTGCCAGCAGCAGAGCCCTAGTGAACACTGAAGCTTTCTTT. Residues: CASSRALVNTEAFF. Full variable domain (missing parts from reference TRBV13 and TRBJ1-1): AAGVIQSPRHLIKEKRETATLKCYPIPRHDTVYWYQQGPGQDPQFLISFYEKMQSDKGSIPDRFSAQQFSDYHSELNMSSLELGDSALYFCASSRALVNTEAFFGQGTRLTVV.

The V and J genes are TRBV7-9 and TRBJ1-5; D unclear. The CDR3 sequence is 15 residues long. V gave up 2 bases and J gave up 3 bases, with 11 bases separating them. CDR1 is SEHNR, CDR2 FQNEAQ, per germline (reference sequence). The CDR3 DNA is TGTGCCAGCAGCTTATATGGGGAGGACAATCAGCCCCAGCATTTT. This encodes CASSLYGEDNQPQHF.

This clonotype was recorded a few times. The V call is TRBV9, the J call TRBJ1-4; D is unclear. Trimming stripped 2 bases from V and 7 bases from J, with 9 bases between. The CDR3 consists of 13 residues. The V gene's germline CDR1 is SGDLS and CDR2 YYNGEE. The CDR3 sequence: CASSVSQSEKLFF. The CDR3 region has the DNA TGTGCCAGCAGCGTGTCTCAGTCTGAAAAACTGTTTTTT.

The chain couples TRBV27 to TRBJ1-3; the match to TRBD1 covers 7 bases. The CDR3 consists of 16 residues. The J segment lost 0 bases and the V segment lost 0 bases, leaving 2 bases of the junction unmatched. Per germline, CDR1 MNHEY and CDR2 SMNVEV (reference sequence). DNA of the CDR3: TGTGCCAGCAGTTTATCCAGGGGGTACTCTGGAAACACCATATATTTT. It yields the protein CASSLSRGYSGNTIYF.

This sequence joins TRBV20-1 and TRBJ2-7; D perhaps matches TRBD2 (5 bases). Looked up from germline, CDR1 is DFQATT and CDR2 is SNEGSKA (reference sequence). The CDR3 consists of 16 residues. V lost 0 bases to trimming and J lost 2 bases, with 17 bases between them. CDR3 loop: CSAREIPAETPYEQYF. The CDR3 DNA sequence: TGCAGTGCTAGAGAAATTCCAGCGGAAACCCCCTACGAGCAGTACTTC.

A few counts support this clonotype. The V gene is TRBV7-2, the J gene TRBJ2-5, with D possibly being TRBD2 (6 bases). Looked up from germline, CDR1 is SGHTA and CDR2 is FQGNSA. The CDR3 sequence is 15 residues long. The V and J ends lost 3 bases and 1 base respectively, with 12 bases between them. CDR3 bases: TGTGCCAGCAGCTTTCTAGCGTACGTCCAAGAGACCCAGTACTTC. This sequence encodes CASSFLAYVQETQYF.

This clonotype was found a few times. The chain has TRBV7-2 and TRBJ1-6; 12 nucleotides match TRBD1. Germline lookup yields CDR1 SGHTA and CDR2 FQGNSA. The CDR3 spans 18 residues. V shed 4 bases, J shed 3 bases, and the junction held 7 bases outside the gene matches. The chain's CDR3 is CASSSSRDRGHYNSPLHF. The CDR3 DNA reads TGTGCCAGCAGCTCCAGCCGGGACAGGGGGCACTATAATTCACCCCTCCACTTT.

The chain couples TRBV15 to TRBJ2-7, with D tentatively TRBD2 (6 bases). Trimming cost V 0 bases and J 3 bases, with 12 bases left between them. This CDR3 region has 15 residues. Germline V gives CDR1 LNHNV, CDR2 YYDKDF (reference sequence). Here the CDR3 reads CATSRDHGSGYEQYF. Here the CDR3 DNA reads TGTGCCACCAGCAGAGATCATGGTAGCGGCTACGAGCAGTACTTC.

This clonotype showed up many times. The CDR3 sequence is CASLDRGKTEAFF. In DNA form, the CDR3 reads TGTGCCAGCCTGGACAGGGGGAAGACTGAAGCTTTCTTT. The rearrangement uses TRBV3-1 and TRBJ1-1; 10 nucleotides agree with TRBD1. J gave up 5 bases and V 8 bases, and 5 bases lay outside the gene matches. The CDR3 extends over 13 amino acids. Germline CDR1 reads LGHDT; CDR2 reads YNNKEL (reference sequence).

This clonotype was seen a handful of times. The V gene is TRBV12-5, the J gene TRBJ2-2; either TRBD1 or TRBD2 may fit D (5 bases each). Trimming removed 3 bases from V and 4 bases from J, with 15 bases in between. There are 16 residues in the CDR3. Germline lookup yields CDR1 LGHNT and CDR2 FRNRAP. CDR3 sequence reads: CASGFPGTPGTGELFF. DNA for the CDR3: TGTGCTAGTGGTTTTCCCGGGACCCCCGGCACCGGGGAGCTGTTTTTT.

A few counts support this clonotype. The rearrangement uses TRBV27 and TRBJ1-3; D is unclear. The germline V gene encodes CDR1 MNHEY and CDR2 SMNVEV (reference sequence). CDR3 length equals 14 residues. V dropped 2 bases and J dropped 6 bases, with 11 bases sitting between them. CDR3 coding DNA: TGTGCCAGCAGTTTAGACACCAACGCAAACACCATATATTTT. This encodes CASSLDTNANTIYF.

V is TRBV18 and J is TRBJ1-1; D gene uncertain. Trimming removed 3 bases from V and 8 bases from J, with 13 bases in between. CDR3 length: 13 residues. Germline assignment: CDR1 KGHSH and CDR2 LQKENI. The CDR3 protein is CASSPPMSGEAFF. In DNA form, the CDR3 reads TGTGCCAGCTCACCGCCGATGTCGGGGGAAGCTTTCTTT.

The chain has TRBV5-1 and TRBJ2-7; tentative D call: TRBD1 (6 bases). The V end lost 4 bases, the J end lost 3 bases, and 14 bases lay between the germline ends. The CDR3 runs to 14 residues. The V gene's germline CDR1 is SGHRS and CDR2 YFSETQ. The CDR3 nucleotides read TGCGCCAGCAGCCCTTCGGGACACCTCTACGAGCAGTACTTC. Translated: CASSPSGHLYEQYF.

The J gene is TRBJ2-7, the V gene TRBV7-9; D possibly corresponds to TRBD2 (7 bases). Trimming removed 3 bases at V and 5 bases at J, with 23 bases between. Germline-derived CDR1 and CDR2 are SEHNR and FQNEAQ (reference sequence). There are 17 residues in the CDR3. CDR3 amino acids: CASSFMGRGRGGDEQYF. CDR3 DNA sequence: TGTGCCAGCAGCTTCATGGGACGGGGGCGCGGGGGAGACGAGCAGTACTTC.